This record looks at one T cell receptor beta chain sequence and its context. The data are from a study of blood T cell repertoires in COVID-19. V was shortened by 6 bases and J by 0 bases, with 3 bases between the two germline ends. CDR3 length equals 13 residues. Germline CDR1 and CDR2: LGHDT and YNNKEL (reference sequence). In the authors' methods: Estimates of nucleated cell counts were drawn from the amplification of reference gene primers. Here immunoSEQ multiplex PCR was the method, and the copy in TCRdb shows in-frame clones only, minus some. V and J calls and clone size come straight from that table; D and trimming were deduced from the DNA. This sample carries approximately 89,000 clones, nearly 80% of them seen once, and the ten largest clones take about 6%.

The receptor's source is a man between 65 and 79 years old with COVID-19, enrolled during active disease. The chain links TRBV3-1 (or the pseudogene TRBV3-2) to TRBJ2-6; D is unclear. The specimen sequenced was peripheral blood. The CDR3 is CASSLSGANVLTF. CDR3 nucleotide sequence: TGTGCCAGCAGTCTCTCTGGGGCCAACGTCCTGACTTTC.